This T cell receptor beta chain was found in a study of cytomegalovirus exposure and HLA in healthy donors (dated by TCRdb to the late 2010s). A note on the overall study: A later analysis indicated that the roughly 130 validation repertoires were generated on the platform also employed for the approximately 690 repertoires of the first cohort. The study aimed to test whether cataloging public T cell receptors could reveal signatures of past pathogen exposure. The study combined high-throughput TCR immunosequencing, statistical association of individual TCRs with disease status, and machine learning to predict cytomegalovirus infection status. Along with the approximately 700-subject first cohort, a separate validation cohort of over a hundred different subjects was used. Here is what the overall study found, with its caveats: In both the original and validation cohorts, the classifier was reported to diagnose cytomegalovirus status with high specificity and sensitivity. All 120 or so repertoires were used to score co-occurrence in the validation cohort in a later analysis, because that analysis had no HLA typing for the cohort. Most TCR sequences were seen in very few donors, while some public TCRs were found in many individuals. A few of the identified cytomegalovirus-associated TCR beta chains were confirmed in vitro to be specific for cytomegalovirus antigens. The authors suggested that the approach could potentially be extended to other disease states and immunological phenotypes. A later analysis found that TCRs clustered in the first cohort also tended to co-occur in the 100 to 150 validation repertoires, with roughly 95% of cluster scores above 0. In the study, approximately 160 TCR beta chains were listed as associated with cytomegalovirus.

As to this clone: Its antigen target is currently unknown. Base quality data are lacking; no much larger clone is found one base away.

The method behind the library was the immunoSEQ multiplex PCR assay. Turning to the authors' computational methods: A statistical classification framework was built to diagnose cytomegalovirus status from the catalog of TCR beta chain sequences. TCRdb provides this immuneACCESS table in a form limited to in-frame rearrangements. Some clones are lacking; in checked studies, under half of them reflect an unresolved V gene, and why the rest are absent is not known. The DNA gave D and trimming, while V, J and clone size come from that table. Recorded for this sample are over 250,000 clones; 87% of them occurred a single time. About 1.2% of the sample is held by the ten biggest clonotypes. The donors belonged to the validation cohort of about 120 subjects, which was separate from the approximately 700-subject first cohort. From the germline V gene, CDR1 is SGHRS and CDR2 is YFSETQ. The CDR3 runs 14 residues from the cysteine to the phenylalanine. CDR3 DNA only is kept here, 42 bases in frame from base 1. V is reduced by 6 bases and J by 6 bases, leaving a spacing of 19 bases between them.

The chain links TRBV5-1 with TRBJ2-7; TRBD2 could be the D gene, as 7 bases match. Sequenced input: PBMCs. The receptor was isolated from a woman between 25 and 40 years old in good health and CMV-seropositive. Read as DNA, the sequence is TGCGCCAGCACTGACGGGGGGCTGCTTCGCGAGCAGTACTTC. It specifies CASTDGGLLREQYF.